The entry that follows covers one T cell receptor beta chain sequence. Antigen: not known. TRB amplification used 250 ng of peripheral blood genomic DNA. These data originate in a study of T cell clusters in autoimmune cytopenias. Study details: A median of about 50,000 TRB reads per sample yielded a median approximately 2,300 distinct clonotypes.

Study-wide points: Primary autoimmune cytopenia patients appeared to lack physiological T cell clusters present in healthy donors. A dominant lymphoma-associated repertoire apparently masked the cluster-lack signature in secondary cytopenia versus chronic lymphocytic leukemia.

TRB was amplified by touch-down multiplex PCR, primer pools A and B combined. After re-calling the multiplex PCR reads, TCRdb lists one entry per CDR3 protein, DNA absent. This sample carries roughly 5,200 distinct CDR3 sequences, with roughly a fifth going to the ten biggest clones. The origin of this receptor is a human donor with an autoimmune cytopenia or autoimmune hepatitis (not recorded which). Sequenced input: peripheral blood.

This chain's CDR3 is CSASSGDRGRNEQFF. This chain connects TRBV20-1 to TRBJ2-1; TCRdb returns TRBD1, unconfirmable since there is no DNA. Germline V gene sequence: CDR1 DFQATT, CDR2 SNEGSKA (reference sequence). The CDR3 runs 15 residues.